A selection of T cell receptor beta chains follows, all from one sample in a study of blood T cells in healthy people across ages. MiXCR, run by TCRdb on the 5' RACE reads, gives a single entry per CDR3 protein. This table has about 780,000 distinct CDR3 sequences, about 26% appearing once. The data were also submitted as part of a second study, on T cells of mothers and their children.

The sample was blood. The origin of the receptors is a boy aged 5-17 years in good health. Each CDR3 is given with its conserved first and last residue. Each record gives: CDR3 protein, J gene, V gene.

cdr3_aa: CASKVHWGTSSNNEQFF
j_call: TRBJ2-1
v_call: TRBV6-1

cdr3_aa: CASGAPGNGYTF
j_call: TRBJ1-2
v_call: TRBV12-5

cdr3_aa: CASSLKTALIGKLFF
j_call: TRBJ1-4
v_call: TRBV13

cdr3_aa: CASSPEVSTNEKLFF
j_call: TRBJ1-4
v_call: TRBV7-9

cdr3_aa: CASSSPQGGTDTQYF
j_call: TRBJ2-3
v_call: TRBV7-9

cdr3_aa: CASSYDTDEQYF
j_call: TRBJ2-7
v_call: TRBV6-5

cdr3_aa: CASSQGDRRVLNEQFF
j_call: .
v_call: TRBV4-1

cdr3_aa: CSVPGQGNTDTQYF
j_call: TRBJ2-3
v_call: TRBV20-1

cdr3_aa: CASRAPGTSGGAVKDEQFF
j_call: .
v_call: TRBV2

cdr3_aa: CASSYADRGTEAFF
j_call: TRBJ1-1
v_call: TRBV6-6

cdr3_aa: CSARMANTDTQYF
j_call: TRBJ2-3
v_call: TRBV20-1

cdr3_aa: CASSQDPTTEAFF
j_call: TRBJ1-1
v_call: TRBV4-1

cdr3_aa: CASSPRLVSSYNEQFF
j_call: TRBJ2-1
v_call: TRBV5-1

cdr3_aa: CASSEGAFTYEQYF
j_call: .
v_call: TRBV2